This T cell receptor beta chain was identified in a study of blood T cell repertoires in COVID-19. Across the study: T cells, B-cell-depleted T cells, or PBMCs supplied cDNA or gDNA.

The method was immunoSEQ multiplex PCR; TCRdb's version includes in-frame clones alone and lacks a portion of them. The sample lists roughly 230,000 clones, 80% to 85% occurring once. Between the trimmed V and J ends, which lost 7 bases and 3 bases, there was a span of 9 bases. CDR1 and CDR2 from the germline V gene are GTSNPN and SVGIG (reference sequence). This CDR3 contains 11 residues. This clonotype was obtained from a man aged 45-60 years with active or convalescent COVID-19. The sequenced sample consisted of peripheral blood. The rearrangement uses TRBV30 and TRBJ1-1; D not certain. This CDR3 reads CALDSYTEAFF. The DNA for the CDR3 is TGTGCCTTAGATTCCTACACTGAAGCTTTCTTT.